The 22 T cell receptor beta chains below all came from one sample that was sequenced in a study of T cells expressing NK-cell markers. Reprocessing the 5' RACE reads, TCRdb reports a single entry for every CDR3 protein and omits DNA. This table lists 400,000 to 450,000 distinct CDR3 sequences. The material sequenced was blood T cells: a sorted CD56 or NKG2C T cell subset, CD4+ or CD8+ T cells, or bulk PBMC T cells (not recorded which). The receptors derive from a woman aged 18 to 75 in good health.

The chain joins TRBV7-2 to TRBJ2-3; there is no DNA to check the TCRdb D call of TRBD1. Germline loops: CDR1 SGHTA, CDR2 FQGNSA. CDR3 length: 15 amino acids. Here the CDR3 reads CASSPPAGGTDTQYF.

This chain uses TRBV4-1 with TRBJ2-5; with no DNA, the TCRdb D assignment of TRBD2 cannot be verified. Germline V gene sequence: CDR1 MGHRA, CDR2 YSYEKL. This CDR3 has 19 amino acids. The CDR3 region is CASSPGPPGTAGNQETQYF.

V usage is TRBV7-2 and J usage is TRBJ1-1. The CDR3 is 16 residues long. Germline CDR1 is SGHTA and CDR2 is FQGNSA. Here the CDR3 reads CASSLVLRGRDTEAFF.

The V call is TRBV9, the J call TRBJ1-1. CDR1 is SGDLS, CDR2 YYNGEE, per germline. CDR3 size: 15 residues. The CDR3: CASSVDVGRVGEAFF.

The chain carries TRBV20-1 and TRBJ2-5; TCRdb designates TRBD2, a call that cannot be tested without DNA. The germline CDR1 and CDR2 sequences are DFQATT and SNEGSKA (reference sequence). The CDR3 length is 18 residues. The chain's CDR3 is CSAYRKAGGEGLQETQYF.

V gene TRBV15 combines with J gene TRBJ2-1; without DNA, the TCRdb call of TRBD1 cannot be checked. The germline V gene encodes CDR1 LNHNV and CDR2 YYDKDF (reference sequence). The CDR3 is made up of 15 amino acids. This chain's CDR3 is CATSREDRRYNEQFF.

The CDR3 protein is CASSFLGQGGNSPLHF. This chain links TRBV6-5 with TRBJ1-6; TCRdb's D gene call, TRBD1, goes unchecked for lack of DNA. CDR3 length: 16 amino acids. Germline V gives CDR1 MNHEY, CDR2 SVGAGI.

This sequence joins TRBV28 and TRBJ1-1; TCRdb gives TRBD1 as the D gene, but with no DNA this cannot be confirmed. Germline V gene sequence: CDR1 MDHEN, CDR2 SYDVKM. The CDR3 runs 14 residues. CDR3 loop: CASTRGGENTEAFF.

The rearrangement uses TRBV29-1 and TRBJ1-2; absent DNA, TCRdb's TRBD1 call cannot be checked. This CDR3 is 14 amino acids long. Germline V gene data show CDR1 as SQVTM and CDR2 as ANQGSEA. CDR3 loop: CSVEDRGVNYGYTF.

V usage is TRBV12-3 or TRBV12-4 and J usage is TRBJ2-3; absent DNA, TCRdb's TRBD2 call cannot be checked. This CDR3 is built from 19 residues. CDR3 residues: CASSLADYLAGRGTDTQYF.

The chain recombines TRBV5-4 with TRBJ2-1; the TCRdb D gene call, TRBD2, has no DNA to confirm it. CDR1 and CDR2 (germline): SGHNT, YYREEE (reference sequence). The CDR3 sequence is 14 residues long. CDR3 sequence: CASSPPDLPNEQFF. Looking up the rest from reference TRBV5-4 and TRBJ2-1 gives the full variable domain: ETGVTQSPTHLIKTRGQQVTLRCSSQSGHNTVSWYQQALGQGPQFIFQYYREEENGRGNFPPRFSGLQFPNYSSELNVNALELDDSALYLCASSPPDLPNEQFFGPGTRLTVL.

This chain uses TRBV6-2 or TRBV6-3 with TRBJ2-1. The CDR3 has 15 amino acids. The germline V gene encodes CDR1 MNHEY and CDR2 SVGEGT. The CDR3: CASSMSAGEYNEQFF.

The genes are TRBV7-2 and TRBJ2-1; lacking DNA, the TRBD2 call made by TCRdb goes unchecked. CDR1 and CDR2 (germline): SGHTA, FQGNSA. This CDR3 comprises 13 residues. The CDR3 is CASSFGRRDEQFF. Together with reference TRBV7-2 and TRBJ2-1, the CDR3 gives the full variable domain: GAGVSQSPSNKVTEKGKDVELRCDPISGHTALYWYRQSLGQGLEFLIYFQGNSAPDKSGLPSDRFSAERTGGSVSTLTIQRTQQEDSAVYLCASSFGRRDEQFFGPGTRLTVL.

V gene TRBV12-3 or TRBV12-4 combines with J gene TRBJ2-4; lacking DNA, the TRBD1 call made by TCRdb goes unchecked. The CDR3 sequence is 14 residues long. The CDR3 protein is CASSLMGGGNIQYF.

The chain has TRBV12-3 or TRBV12-4 and TRBJ1-2; TCRdb's D call, TRBD1, is unchecked because there is no DNA. The CDR3 runs to 15 residues. The CDR3 loop is CASSMWGWTNYGYTF.

V gene TRBV5-5 combines with J gene TRBJ1-2. Per germline, CDR1 SGHKS and CDR2 YYEKEE (reference sequence). The CDR3 extends over 11 amino acids. This chain's CDR3 is CASSLMGGYTF. The full variable domain, in which reference TRBV5-5 and TRBJ1-2 provide the parts outside the CDR3, is DAGVTQSPTHLIKTRGQQVTLRCSPISGHKSVSWYQQVLGQGPQFIFQYYEKEERGRGNFPDRFSARQFPNYSSELNVNALLLGDSALYLCASSLMGGYTFGSGTRLTVV.

V is TRBV4-3 and J is TRBJ1-2. Per the germline V gene, CDR1 is LGHNA and CDR2 is YSLEER. The CDR3 totals 16 residues. CDR3 sequence reads: CASSQDRIGANYGYTF.

This rearrangement joins TRBV11-2 to TRBJ2-5; the TCRdb call, TRBD2, lacks DNA for checking. Germline V gives CDR1 SGHAT, CDR2 FQNNGV. CDR3 length: 14 amino acids. CDR3 amino acids: CASSRGSKQETQYF.

This chain joins TRBV20-1 and TRBJ2-5; TCRdb designates TRBD1, a call that cannot be tested without DNA. This CDR3 has 13 residues. CDR1 and CDR2 (germline): DFQATT, SNEGSKA (reference sequence). This chain's CDR3 is CSAGPTYQETQYF.

The chain has TRBV28 and TRBJ1-5; the D call from TCRdb, TRBD1, cannot be confirmed without DNA. Germline loops: CDR1 MDHEN, CDR2 SYDVKM. This CDR3 is built from 16 residues. CDR3 loop: CASSFSTGRSNQPQHF.

The CDR3 region is CSARGSGELFF. The rearrangement links TRBV20-1 to TRBJ2-2; without DNA, the TCRdb call of TRBD2 cannot be checked. CDR1 is DFQATT, CDR2 SNEGSKA, per germline (reference sequence). The length of the CDR3 is 11 residues.

The V and J genes are TRBV29-1 and TRBJ2-2; TCRdb's D call, TRBD1, is unchecked because there is no DNA. CDR3 length equals 13 residues. Germline V lookup: CDR1 SQVTM, CDR2 ANQGSEA. The CDR3 sequence is CSGQGSGTGELFF.